A selection of T cell receptor beta chains follows, all from one sample in a study of beta chain features in type 1 diabetes. The table came from immunoSEQ multiplex PCR; TCRdb's copy has only in-frame clones and leaves some out. The table lists under 550,000 clones, roughly 10% of them singletons, with 0.045% to 0.05% in the top ten. The sequenced sample was naive CD4+ T cells from blood. These receptors originate from a woman under 30 in good health. CDR3s leave out the opening cysteine and the closing phenylalanine or tryptophan.

v_gene,len,j_gene,CDR3aa
TRBV18,11,TRBJ2-5,ASSPTDQETQY
TRBV9,13,TRBJ2-1,ASSLSGGARGPTV
TRBV25-1,14,TRBJ2-4,ASSEFWAVAKNIQY
TRBV7-9,10,TRBJ1-3,ASSNSGNTIY
TRBV7-9,13,TRBJ2-7,ASSLTGSVSYEQY
TRBV25-1,12,TRBJ1-1,ASSESREDTEAF
TRBV7-2,10,TRBJ2-1,ASSLLVPEQF
TRBV5-4,10,TRBJ1-2,ASSTGQRGYT
TRBV7-2,10,TRBJ1-5,ASSLAAGTQH
TRBV7-9,12,TRBJ1-6,ASSLLGRDSPLH
TRBV7-9,15,TRBJ1-4,ASSLSRVGREYEKLF
TRBV28,8,TRBJ2-5,ASSGVGQY
TRBV15,13,TRBJ1-3,ATSRARDSGNTIY
TRBV7-2,12,TRBJ2-3,ASSFAGGPDTQY
TRBV27,12,TRBJ1-5,ASRGVKPNQPQH
TRBV9,13,TRBJ2-5,ASSVGQGTGETQY
TRBV9,12,TRBJ2-7,ASSVGLGGHEQY
TRBV2,13,TRBJ2-1,ASSVSTTSYNEQF
TRBV29-1,10,TRBJ2-7,SVEVKVYEQY
TRBV5-4,10,TRBJ2-7,ASSLVRDQQY
TRBV7-9,13,TRBJ2-6,ASSLRGSGANVLT
TRBV15,11,TRBJ1-5,ATSRDKGLPQH
TRBV25-1,11,TRBJ2-1,ASSVAGSFEQF
TRBV6-5,9,TRBJ1-4,ASSNRRKLF
TRBV18,17,TRBJ2-6,ASSPRGRPQRSGANVLT
TRBV7-3,13,TRBJ2-1,ASSLTGQPYNEQF
TRBV7-2,11,TRBJ2-3,ASSPSSWDTQY
TRBV29-1,12,TRBJ2-3,SVEERGSTDTQY
TRBV29-1,10,TRBJ2-1,SVARRANEQF
TRBV5-4,14,TRBJ2-3,ASSSLRQGGTDTQY
TRBV4-3,12,TRBJ2-1,ASSQAQFNNEQF
TRBV7-2,9,TRBJ2-1,ASRRYNEQF
TRBV7-6,13,TRBJ1-2,ASSLGQGANYGYT